This TCR beta chain appears in the sequencing data of a study of T cell responses to AZD1222 COVID-19 vaccine. Generated by immunoSEQ multiplex PCR, the TCRdb table keeps only in-frame clones and is missing some. The table has around 78,000 clones, roughly four fifths seen once; the top ten hold roughly 3.1%. The receptor's source is an adult in good health. Sequencing was performed on peripheral blood, taken on day 0 of AZD1222 vaccination.

The CDR3 nucleotides are TGCGCCAGCAGCCAAGGGGCAGGGCTAAAAAACATTCAGTACTTC. This gives the protein CASSQGAGLKNIQYF. The gene calls are TRBV4-3 and TRBJ2-4; possibly TRBD1 for D (5 bases). Per the germline V gene, CDR1 is LGHNA and CDR2 is YSLEER. The germline V and J ends were trimmed by 1 base and 4 bases, with 11 bases remaining between them. This CDR3 contains 15 residues.